The present entry profiles one TCR beta chain with its context. The antigen is not known. PCR employed 60 Vbeta and 13 Jbeta primers. Profiling relied on immunoSEQ multiplex PCR, and the TCRdb table lists in-frame clones only, not all of them. This table holds around 50,000 clones. CDR1 SGHRS and CDR2 YFSETQ come from the germline V gene. Deletions cut 2 bases from V and 1 base from J, with 6 bases between. CDR3 size: 14 residues. These data originate in a study of cytomegalovirus exposure and HLA in healthy donors. Broader study findings: Presence/absence analyses assumed roughly uniform sequencing depth across donors, which may not hold.

The chain links TRBV5-1 to TRBJ2-2; no reliable D call. The origin of this receptor is a female donor in good health and CMV-seronegative. Sequences were obtained from PBMCs. The CDR3 coding sequence is TGCGCCAGCAGCTTCTCAGGGAACACCGGGGAGCTGTTTTTT. Translating it yields CASSFSGNTGELFF.